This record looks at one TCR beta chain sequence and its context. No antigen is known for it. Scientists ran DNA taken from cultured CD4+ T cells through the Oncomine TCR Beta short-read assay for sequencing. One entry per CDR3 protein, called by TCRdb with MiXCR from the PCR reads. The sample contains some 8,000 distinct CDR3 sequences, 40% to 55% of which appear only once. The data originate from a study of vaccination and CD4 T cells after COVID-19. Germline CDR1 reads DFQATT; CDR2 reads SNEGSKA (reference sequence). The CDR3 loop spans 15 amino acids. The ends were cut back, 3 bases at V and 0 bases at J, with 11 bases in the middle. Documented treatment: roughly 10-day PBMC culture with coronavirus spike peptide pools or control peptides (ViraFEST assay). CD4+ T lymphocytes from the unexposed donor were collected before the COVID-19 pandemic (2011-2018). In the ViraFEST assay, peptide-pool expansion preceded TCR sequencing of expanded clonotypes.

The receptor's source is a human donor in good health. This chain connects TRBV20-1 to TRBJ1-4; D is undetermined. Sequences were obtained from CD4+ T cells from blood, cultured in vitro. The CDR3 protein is CSARVDLATNEKLFF. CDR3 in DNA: TGCAGTGCTAGGGTGGATCTTGCAACTAATGAAAAACTGTTTTTT.